This entry is about one TCR beta chain. Antigen unknown. 13 Jbeta primers and 60 Vbeta primers were used for the PCR. As originally analysed: In a later analysis, the count reached some 73 million unique TCR beta chains, with around 11 million shared. Repertoires were generated with immunoSEQ multiplex PCR, while TCRdb's copy carries only in-frame clones and drops some. V and J calls and clone size are given by that table; D and trimming were obtained from the DNA. Of some 91,000 clones in the sample, roughly 67% were seen once. The trim removed 5 bases at V and 3 bases at J, leaving 1 base unmatched. This CDR3 region has 12 residues. Germline V gene sequence: CDR1 SGHTA, CDR2 FQGNSA. These data originate in a study of cytomegalovirus exposure and HLA in healthy donors. General study points: Judged likely to be a sequencing artifact was a cluster of highly shared sequence variants. Apparent HLA restriction characterized most CMV-associated TCR beta chains in a later analysis. Reports indicate that TCR beta sequences accurately predicted the HLA-A and HLA-B alleles of most subjects.

The clonotype originates from a human donor in good health. The specimen sequenced was PBMCs. J is TRBJ2-7 and V is TRBV7-2, with 7 nucleotides matching TRBD2. In DNA form, the CDR3 reads TGTGCCAGCAGCCGCGGGGGCTACGAGCAGTACTTC. Its translation: CASSRGGYEQYF. The variable domain in full, with the rest retrieved from reference TRBV7-2 and TRBJ2-7, is GAGVSQSPSNKVTEKGKDVELRCDPISGHTALYWYRQSLGQGLEFLIYFQGNSAPDKSGLPSDRFSAERTGGSVSTLTIQRTQQEDSAVYLCASSRGGYEQYFGPGTRLTVT.